Listed below are T cell receptor beta chains from one sample, sequenced in a study of OX40 agonist ivuxolimab in advanced cancers. Generated by immunoSEQ multiplex PCR, the TCRdb table keeps only in-frame clones and is missing some. The sample yields about 100,000 clones, approximately 91% seen once. Sequences were derived from CD4+ or CD8+ T cells sorted from blood, sampled in a trial of the OX40 agonist ivuxolimab. All receptors come from an adult with an advanced solid tumor such as melanoma, head and neck, liver or kidney cancer. Each CDR3 is given with its conserved first and last residue. The order of the fields is D gene, V gene, J gene, CDR3 length, clone size, CDR3 DNA, CDR3 protein. A D gene is named only where the DNA matches it firmly. The size entry is marked missing in some rows and otherwise reads once, few, many or a size class.

>-|TRBV29-1|TRBJ2-6|15|-
TGCAGCGTTGAATCCTCCTCCTCTGGGGCCAACGTCCTGACTTTC
CSVESSSSGANVLTF
>-|TRBV6-6|TRBJ2-2|16|-
TGTGCCAGCAGTTACGCCCAGGGTGGGAACACCGGGGAGCTGTTTTTT
CASSYAQGGNTGELFF
>-|TRBV18|TRBJ1-1|14|-
TGTGCCAGCTCACCAGCAGTAATGAACACTGAAGCTTTCTTT
CASSPAVMNTEAFF
>TRBD1|TRBV30|TRBJ2-7|12|-
TGTGCCTGGACGGGACAGGGATACGAGCAGTACTTC
CAWTGQGYEQYF
>-|TRBV5-1|TRBJ2-7|15|-
TGCGCCAGCAGCTTGACAGGGAAGAGCTCCTACGAGCAGTACTTC
CASSLTGKSSYEQYF
>TRBD1|TRBV5-1|TRBJ2-1|16|few
TGCGCCAGCAGCCTGCGGGGACAGGGGGGTTACAATGAGCAGTTCTTC
CASSLRGQGGYNEQFF
>-|TRBV14|TRBJ2-4|15|-
TGTGCCAGCAGCCAAGGGAACGGGAAAGGAAACATTCAGTACTTC
CASSQGNGKGNIQYF
>-|TRBV6-1|TRBJ2-6|13|-
TGTGCCAGCAAAATCTCTGGGGCCAACGTCCTGACTTTC
CASKISGANVLTF
>-|TRBV19|TRBJ1-1|16|-
TGTGCCAGTAGTATGGGGGTCGTGGGACTGAACACTGAAGCTTTCTTT
CASSMGVVGLNTEAFF
>TRBD1|TRBV7-9|TRBJ1-1|15|-
TGTGCCAGCAGCTTAGGACAGGGAAGATACACTGAAGCTTTCTTT
CASSLGQGRYTEAFF
>TRBD1|TRBV18|TRBJ1-4|15|-
TGTGCCAGCTCACCATGGGACAGAATGAGTGAAAAACTGTTTTTT
CASSPWDRMSEKLFF
>TRBD1|TRBV19|TRBJ1-1|15|-
TGTGCCAGTAGTACCACGGGACAGGGCGGGACTGAAGCTTTCTTT
CASSTTGQGGTEAFF
>TRBD2|TRBV5-1|TRBJ2-7|18|-
TGCGCCAGCAGCCGCGCCGGGACTAGCGGGAGGGTTTCCTTCGAGCAGTACTTC
CASSRAGTSGRVSFEQYF
>-|TRBV6-5|TRBJ1-5|13|-
TGTGCCAGCAGTTACACTTTCGGCAGTCCCCAGCATTTT
CASSYTFGSPQHF
>-|TRBV6-5|TRBJ2-7|15|-
TGTGCCAGCAGTTACTTCCTCGGTGGAACGGGGGAGCAGTACTTC
CASSYFLGGTGEQYF
>TRBD2|TRBV5-4|TRBJ2-1|17|-
TGTGCCAGCAGCTTGGGGCCTAGCGGGAGTTCTTACAATGAGCAGTTCTTC
CASSLGPSGSSYNEQFF
>-|TRBV28|TRBJ1-1|11|-
TGTGCCAGCAGTTTAAGAACTGAAGCTTTCTTT
CASSLRTEAFF
>TRBD2|TRBV7-8|TRBJ2-7|14|-
TGTGCCAGCAGCTCGGGACTAGTAATAAACGAGCAGTACTTC
CASSSGLVINEQYF
>-|TRBV6-5|TRBJ2-6|13|-
TGTGCCAGCAGTTACTCTGGGGCCAACGTCCTGACTTTC
CASSYSGANVLTF
>-|TRBV19|TRBJ1-4|13|-
TGTGCCAGTAGTCGGCGGGCACGGGAAAAACTGTTTTTT
CASSRRAREKLFF
>-|TRBV2|TRBJ2-1|13|-
TGTGCCAGCAGTGAAAGGACGGATAATGAGCAGTTCTTC
CASSERTDNEQFF
>TRBD2|TRBV4-1|TRBJ2-2|16|-
TGCGCCAGCAGCCAAGGAGCGGGAGGGATCGATGGGGAGCTGTTTTTT
CASSQGAGGIDGELFF
>-|TRBV2|TRBJ2-5|12|-
TGTGCCAGCAGTGAGCAGGGGCCGACCCAGTACTTC
CASSEQGPTQYF
>-|TRBV5-1|TRBJ2-6|16|-
TGCGCCAGCAGCTTGGGGAGAGCCTCTGGGGCCAACGTCCTGACTTTC
CASSLGRASGANVLTF
>-|TRBV19|TRBJ2-2|16|-
TGTGCCAGTAGTATACGGGCAGGGAGGAACACCGGGGAGCTGTTTTTT
CASSIRAGRNTGELFF
>-|TRBV18|TRBJ2-3|15|-
TGTGCCAGCTCACCGGGGGGCGAGGGGACAGATACGCAGTATTTT
CASSPGGEGTDTQYF
>TRBD1|TRBV2|TRBJ1-1|14|once
TGTGCCTTGGACAGGACAGGGGGCTTCACTGAAGCTTTCTTT
CALDRTGGFTEAFF
>-|TRBV7-9|TRBJ2-5|16|-
TGTGCCAGCAGCCAGGGCGGTTTGCTCGGTCGGGAGACCCAGTACTTC
CASSQGGLLGRETQYF
>TRBD1|TRBV7-6|TRBJ2-1|16|-
TGTGCCAGCAGCTTAGATGCCCCGACAGGGATGGATGAGCAGTTCTTC
CASSLDAPTGMDEQFF
>TRBD1|TRBV5-1|TRBJ1-6|15|-
TGCGCCAGCAGCTTGGCGGCAGGGGGATCTTCACCCCTCCACTTT
CASSLAAGGSSPLHF
>TRBD1|TRBV29-1|TRBJ1-5|13|-
TGCAGCGTTGGACAGGGGGCAAATCAGCCCCAGCATTTT
CSVGQGANQPQHF
>-|TRBV27|TRBJ1-2|14|-
TGTGCCAGCAGTCGCGGGCCGATTAACTATGGCTACACCTTC
CASSRGPINYGYTF
>-|TRBV27|TRBJ2-7|14|once
TGTGCCAGCAGTCCTAGGACGGAATCCTACGAGCAGTACTTC
CASSPRTESYEQYF
>TRBD1|TRBV10-1|TRBJ2-1|14|-
TGCGCCAGCAGTGGACAGGGGGGGAACAATGAGCAGTTCTTC
CASSGQGGNNEQFF
>-|TRBV5-1|TRBJ1-1|17|-
TGCGCCAGCAGCAGGGACGGCCTTGCGACACCGAACACTGAAGCTTTCTTT
CASSRDGLATPNTEAFF
>-|TRBV7-9|TRBJ2-7|13|-
TGTGCCAGCAGTAAGGGGAACCCCTACGAGCAGTACTTC
CASSKGNPYEQYF
>-|TRBV30|TRBJ1-6|16|-
TGTGCCTGGAGTGTAACTCAAGGTCTCCGAAATTCACCCCTCCACTTT
CAWSVTQGLRNSPLHF
>-|TRBV9|TRBJ2-1|12|-
TGTGCCAGCAGCCCCGACCCGAGTGAGCAGTTCTTC
CASSPDPSEQFF
>-|TRBV2|TRBJ2-7|15|-
TGTGCCAGCAGTCCCTCTAGCGTCGACTCCTACGAGCAGTACTTC
CASSPSSVDSYEQYF
>-|TRBV11-2|TRBJ2-7|14|-
TGTGCCAGCAGTCCCGCGCAGGGGTCCTACGAGCAGTACTTC
CASSPAQGSYEQYF
>TRBD2|TRBV6-6|TRBJ2-1|16|-
TGTGCCAGCAGTTTGAGGACTAGCGGGGGACCCAATGAGCAGTTCTTC
CASSLRTSGGPNEQFF
>-|TRBV28|TRBJ1-4|16|-
TGTGCCAGCAGTACAAATCAGGGCACATTAGGGGAAAAACTGTTTTTT
CASSTNQGTLGEKLFF
>-|TRBV6-1|TRBJ1-1|15|-
TGTGCCAGCAGTGAAGTTAGGGCCAAAAACACTGAAGCTTTCTTT
CASSEVRAKNTEAFF
>-|TRBV9|TRBJ2-2|14|-
TGTGCCAGCAGCGTAGGGGCTAGCAGCGGGGAGCTGTTTTTT
CASSVGASSGELFF
>-|TRBV2|TRBJ2-2|15|-
TGTGCCTGCAAGGCCCAGGCTAGCCACGCCGGGGAGCTGTTTTTT
CACKAQASHAGELFF
>-|TRBV18|TRBJ1-1|16|-
TGTGCCAGCTCACTTACGTCCAGGGGCCACAACACTGAAGCTTTCTTT
CASSLTSRGHNTEAFF
>-|TRBV13|TRBJ2-1|14|-
TGTGCCAGCAGCCTAGGGGCCCCATACAATGAGCAGTTCTTC
CASSLGAPYNEQFF
>TRBD1|TRBV10-3|TRBJ1-5|15|-
TGTGCCATCAGTATAGGACAGGATAGCAATCAGCCCCAGCATTTT
CAISIGQDSNQPQHF
>-|TRBV30|TRBJ2-7|15|-
TGTGCCTGGAGCTTGGCAGGGTCGGGCTGGGGCGAGCAGTACTTC
CAWSLAGSGWGEQYF
>-|TRBV2|TRBJ2-5|13|once
TGTGCCAGCAGTTTCGACAGACAAGAGACCCAGTACTTC
CASSFDRQETQYF
>TRBD1|TRBV30|TRBJ1-3|15|-
TGTGCCTGGAGTGCCAATATGGACAGGGTGTACACCATATATTTT
CAWSANMDRVYTIYF
>TRBD2|TRBV9|TRBJ2-5|16|-
TGTGCCAGCAGCGTAGCCCGTGGACTAGCGGAAGAGACCCAGTACTTC
CASSVARGLAEETQYF
>TRBD1|TRBV27|TRBJ2-5|17|-
TGTGCCAGCAGCAGACTCTGGGACAGGGGGTTAGCAGAGACCCAGTACTTC
CASSRLWDRGLAETQYF
>TRBD1|TRBV29-1|TRBJ2-2|15|-
TGCAGCGTTGACCACGGACAGGTGGGGACCGGGGAGCTGTTTTTT
CSVDHGQVGTGELFF
>TRBD1|TRBV6-1|TRBJ1-1|14|-
TGTGCCAGCAGCAAAAGAACCGGGACAGCGCCTGCTTTCTTT
CASSKRTGTAPAFF
>-|TRBV20-1|TRBJ2-3|11|-
TGCAGTTCACGGCTCACAGATACGCAGTATTTT
CSSRLTDTQYF
>-|TRBV27|TRBJ1-5|14|-
TGTGCCAGCCGACCGAGGGACCTCCGGAGGCCCCAGCATTTT
CASRPRDLRRPQHF
>TRBD1|TRBV14|TRBJ1-1|15|-
TGTGCCAGCAGCCAAGGGGACAGGATGAACACTGAAGCTTTCTTT
CASSQGDRMNTEAFF
>TRBD1|TRBV29-1|TRBJ2-1|14|-
TGCAGCGTTGGCCGGGACAGGGGGCTCAATGAGCAGTTCTTC
CSVGRDRGLNEQFF
>-|TRBV27|TRBJ2-5|17|-
TGTGCCAGCAGTTTCTCCCGGGGGGCCGCGTACCAAGAGACCCAGTACTTC
CASSFSRGAAYQETQYF